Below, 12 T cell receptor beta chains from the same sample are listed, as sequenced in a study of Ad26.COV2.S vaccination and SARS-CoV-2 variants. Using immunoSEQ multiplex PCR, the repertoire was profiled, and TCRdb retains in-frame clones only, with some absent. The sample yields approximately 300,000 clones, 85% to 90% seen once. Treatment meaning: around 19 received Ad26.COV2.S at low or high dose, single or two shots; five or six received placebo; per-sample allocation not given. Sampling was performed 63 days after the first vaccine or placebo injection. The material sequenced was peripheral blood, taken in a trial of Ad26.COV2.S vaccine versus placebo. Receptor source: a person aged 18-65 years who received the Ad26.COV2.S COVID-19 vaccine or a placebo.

The CDR3 region is CATSRDKPTISWGSYEQYF. DNA of the CDR3: TGTGCCACCAGCAGAGATAAACCCACGATTAGTTGGGGGTCCTACGAGCAGTACTTC. The V gene is TRBV15, the J gene TRBJ2-7, with D perhaps given as TRBD1 or TRBD2 (5 bases each). V was shortened by 0 bases and J by 1 base, with 22 bases between the two germline ends. The CDR3 length is 19 residues. Looked up from germline, CDR1 is LNHNV and CDR2 is YYDKDF (reference sequence). Based on the CDR3 plus reference TRBV15 and TRBJ2-7, the full variable domain is DAMVIQNPRYQVTQFGKPVTLSCSQTLNHNVMYWYQQKSSQAPKLLFHYYDKDFNNEADTPDNFQSRRPNTSFCFLDIRSPGLGDTAMYLCATSRDKPTISWGSYEQYFGPGTRLTVT.

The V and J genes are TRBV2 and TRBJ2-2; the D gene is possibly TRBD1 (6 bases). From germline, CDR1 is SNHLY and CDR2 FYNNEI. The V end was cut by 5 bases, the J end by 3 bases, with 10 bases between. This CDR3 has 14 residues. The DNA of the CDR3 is TGTGCCAGCAGTAAGAACAGGGACACCGGGGAGCTGTTTTTT. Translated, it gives CASSKNRDTGELFF.

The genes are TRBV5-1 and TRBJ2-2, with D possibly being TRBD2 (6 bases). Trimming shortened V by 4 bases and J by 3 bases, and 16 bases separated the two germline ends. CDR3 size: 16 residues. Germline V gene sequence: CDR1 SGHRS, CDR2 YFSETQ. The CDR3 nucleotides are TGCGCCAGCAGCGTGGGAGGCTTACCTTACACCGGGGAGCTGTTTTTT. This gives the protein CASSVGGLPYTGELFF.

This chain's CDR3 is CASSLHTTGGALTGELFF. CDR3 in DNA: TGTGCCAGCAGCTTACACACTACAGGGGGCGCACTCACCGGGGAGCTGTTTTTT. This rearrangement joins TRBV7-3 to TRBJ2-2; TRBD1 matches 9 bases. The length of the CDR3 is 18 residues. Trimming took 2 bases from V and 4 from J; bases not matched to a gene: 11. The germline V gene encodes CDR1 SGHTA and CDR2 FQGTGA. The variable domain in full, completed from reference TRBV7-3 and TRBJ2-2, reads GAGVSQTPSNKVTEKGKYVELRCDPISGHTALYWYRQSLGQGPEFLIYFQGTGAADDSGLPNDRFFAVRPEGSVSTLKIQRTERGDSAVYLCASSLHTTGGALTGELFFGEGSRLTVL.

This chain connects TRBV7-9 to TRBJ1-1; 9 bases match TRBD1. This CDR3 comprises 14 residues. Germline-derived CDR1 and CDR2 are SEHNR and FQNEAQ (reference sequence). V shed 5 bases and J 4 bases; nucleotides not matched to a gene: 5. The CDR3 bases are TGTGCCAGCAGCCCCGGGACAGGGACCACTGAAGCTTTCTTT. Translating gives CASSPGTGTTEAFF.

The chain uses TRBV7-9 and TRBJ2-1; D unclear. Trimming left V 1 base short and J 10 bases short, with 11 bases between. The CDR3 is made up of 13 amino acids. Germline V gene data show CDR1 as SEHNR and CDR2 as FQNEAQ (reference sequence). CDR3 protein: CASSLDTLGEQFF. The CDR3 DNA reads TGTGCCAGCAGCTTAGATACCCTAGGAGAGCAGTTCTTC.

The CDR3 region has the DNA TGTGCCAGCAGCCTACAGGAAAACTATGGCTACACCTTC. This gives the protein CASSLQENYGYTF. V and J are TRBV7-2 and TRBJ1-2; weak D call: TRBD1 (5 bases). The CDR3 contains 13 residues. Germline CDR1 SGHTA, CDR2 FQGNSA. V was shortened by 5 bases and J by 2 bases, with 9 bases between the two germline ends.

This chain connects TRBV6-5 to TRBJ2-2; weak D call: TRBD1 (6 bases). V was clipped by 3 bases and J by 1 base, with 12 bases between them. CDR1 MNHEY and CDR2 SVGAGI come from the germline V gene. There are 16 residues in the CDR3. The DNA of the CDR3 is TGTGCCAGCAGTTATTGGCACAGGGTGAACACCGGGGAGCTGTTTTTT. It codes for CASSYWHRVNTGELFF.

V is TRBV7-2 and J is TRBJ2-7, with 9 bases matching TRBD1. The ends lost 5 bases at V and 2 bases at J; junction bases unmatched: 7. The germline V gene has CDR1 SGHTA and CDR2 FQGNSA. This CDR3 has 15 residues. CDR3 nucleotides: TGTGCCAGCAGCGCAGGACAGGGGCTGACCTACGAGCAGTACTTC. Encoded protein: CASSAGQGLTYEQYF.

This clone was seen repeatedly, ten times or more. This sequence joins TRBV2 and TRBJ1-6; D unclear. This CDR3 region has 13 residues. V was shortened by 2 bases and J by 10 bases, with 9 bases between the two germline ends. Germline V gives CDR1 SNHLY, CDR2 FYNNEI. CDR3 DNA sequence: TGTGCCAGCAGTGAATTGGAAGGATCACCCCTCCACTTT. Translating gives CASSELEGSPLHF.

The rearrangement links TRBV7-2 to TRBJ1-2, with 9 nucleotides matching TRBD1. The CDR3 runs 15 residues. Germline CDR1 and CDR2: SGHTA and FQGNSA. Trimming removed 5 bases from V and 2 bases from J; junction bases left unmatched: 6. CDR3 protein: CASSQDRGENYGYTF. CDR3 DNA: TGTGCCAGCAGCCAGGACAGGGGTGAAAACTATGGCTACACCTTC.

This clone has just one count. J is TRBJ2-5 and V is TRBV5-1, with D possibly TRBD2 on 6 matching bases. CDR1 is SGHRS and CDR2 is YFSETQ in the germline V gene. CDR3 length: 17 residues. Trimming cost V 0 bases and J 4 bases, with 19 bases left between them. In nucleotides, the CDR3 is TGCGCCAGCAGCTTGGTGGTAGGGAGGAACTACGGAGAGACCCAGTACTTC. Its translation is CASSLVVGRNYGETQYF.